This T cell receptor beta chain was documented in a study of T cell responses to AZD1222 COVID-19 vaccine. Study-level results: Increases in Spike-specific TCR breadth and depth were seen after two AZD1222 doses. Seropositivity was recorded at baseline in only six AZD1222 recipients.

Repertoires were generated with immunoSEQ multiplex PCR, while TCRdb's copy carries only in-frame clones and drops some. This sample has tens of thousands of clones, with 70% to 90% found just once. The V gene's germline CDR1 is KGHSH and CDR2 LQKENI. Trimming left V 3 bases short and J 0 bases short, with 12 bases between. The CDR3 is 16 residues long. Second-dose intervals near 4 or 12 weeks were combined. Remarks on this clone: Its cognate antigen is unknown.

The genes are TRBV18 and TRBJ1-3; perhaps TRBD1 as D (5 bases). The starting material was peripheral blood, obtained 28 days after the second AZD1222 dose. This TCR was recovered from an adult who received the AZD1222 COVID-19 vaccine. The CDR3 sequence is CASSPQADSSGNTIYF. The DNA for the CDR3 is TGTGCCAGCTCACCTCAGGCAGACAGCTCTGGAAACACCATATATTTT.